The 14 T cell receptor beta chains reported below all come from one sample, sequenced in a study of cytomegalovirus exposure and HLA in healthy donors. The PCR ran on 60 Vbeta and 13 Jbeta primers. The assay was immunoSEQ multiplex PCR, and TCRdb's table has in-frame clones only and misses some. The sample shows about 240,000 clones, roughly 87% of them seen only once. The sequencing input was PBMCs. Source of these receptors: a middle-aged woman in good health and CMV-seropositive.

V usage is TRBV19 and J usage is TRBJ2-5; D is uncertain. Trimming took 4 bases from V and 4 from J, leaving 16 bases between them. CDR1 and CDR2 from the germline V gene are LNHDA and SQIVND (reference sequence). There are 15 residues in the CDR3. The CDR3 region is CASSSPDSRLETQYF. Here the CDR3 DNA reads TGTGCCAGTAGTAGCCCAGACTCCCGCCTAGAGACCCAGTACTTC.

The chain joins TRBV25-1 to TRBJ2-2, with 11 bases identical to TRBD1. With V trimmed by 4 bases and J by 5 bases, 12 bases remained unmatched. This CDR3 has 18 amino acids. Germline V CDR1 and CDR2: MGHDK, SYGVNS. The CDR3, as DNA: TGTGCCAGCAGTGCCCCCCCAGGACAGGGGGCTGTAACCGGGGAGCTGTTTTTT. It encodes CASSAPPGQGAVTGELFF.

The genes are TRBV5-1 and TRBJ1-4; D uncertain. This CDR3 is built from 15 residues. Per germline, CDR1 SGHRS and CDR2 YFSETQ. Trimming cost V 2 bases and J 1 base, with 9 bases left between them. CDR3 coding DNA: TGCGCCAGCAGCTTAACGGGATTAACTAATGAAAAACTGTTTTTT. Translating it yields CASSLTGLTNEKLFF.

The chain joins TRBV6-1 to TRBJ2-2, with a tentative D call TRBD1 (5 bases). The CDR3 consists of 14 residues. Trimming shortened V by 11 bases and J by 1 base, and 14 bases separated the two germline ends. Per the germline V gene, CDR1 is MNHNS and CDR2 is SASEGT. Here the CDR3 DNA reads TGTGCCTCGTTAAAGGGGTTGAACACCGGGGAGCTGTTTTTT. This encodes CASLKGLNTGELFF.

The table lists this clone with a few counts. The chain employs TRBV10-3 and TRBJ1-2; D gene unclear. Germline-derived CDR1 and CDR2 are ENHRY and SYGVKD. Trimming pared 4 bases from V and 2 bases from J, leaving 5 bases between. The CDR3 has 12 residues. The CDR3 protein is CAISGVNYGYTF. The CDR3, as DNA: TGTGCCATCAGTGGAGTAAACTATGGCTACACCTTC.

The chain has TRBV10-3 and TRBJ2-5; D uncertain. Per germline, CDR1 ENHRY and CDR2 SYGVKD. V gave up 0 bases and J gave up 7 bases, with 12 bases separating them. The CDR3 contains 14 residues. The CDR3 loop is CAISESMGPVTQYF. The CDR3 DNA sequence: TGTGCCATCAGTGAGTCGATGGGCCCGGTGACCCAGTACTTC.

This rearrangement joins TRBV6-5 to TRBJ1-1; 10 bases fit TRBD1. CDR1 MNHEY and CDR2 SVGAGI come from the germline V gene. After removal of 6 bases from V and 3 bases from J, the junction contained 4 bases not matched to a gene. This CDR3 region has 14 residues. This CDR3 is CASRGQGVYTEAFF. As DNA, the CDR3 is TGTGCCAGCAGAGGACAGGGGGTTTACACTGAAGCTTTCTTT.

The chain employs TRBV7-9 and TRBJ2-7; D is perhaps TRBD1 (5 bases). The CDR3 has 13 residues. The germline gives CDR1 SEHNR, CDR2 FQNEAQ (reference sequence). Trimming pared 5 bases from V and 2 bases from J, leaving 10 bases between. The CDR3: CASSVMGPYEQYF. The CDR3 region has the DNA TGTGCCAGCAGCGTAATGGGGCCCTACGAGCAGTACTTC.

CDR3: CASSPSGGTDTQYF. The CDR3 nucleotides read TGTGCCAGCAGCCCTAGCGGGGGCACAGATACGCAGTATTTT. This chain uses TRBV7-9 with TRBJ2-3; 9 bases are a match to TRBD2. The V gene end was trimmed by 5 bases and the J gene end by 1 base; junction bases not matched to a gene: 1. Germline-derived CDR1 and CDR2 are SEHNR and FQNEAQ (reference sequence). The CDR3 is 14 amino acids.

The V and J genes are TRBV10-3 and TRBJ2-3; D is ambiguous. CDR1 is ENHRY, CDR2 SYGVKD, per germline. This CDR3 is built from 11 residues. The V end lost 6 bases, the J end lost 6 bases, and 7 bases lay between the germline ends. The CDR3 sequence is CAIRRDDTQYF. In DNA form, the CDR3 reads TGTGCCATCAGGCGTGATGATACGCAGTATTTT.

The chain employs TRBV7-2 and TRBJ2-5; D unresolved. With the DNA end fitting TRBJ2-7 better, the J assignment may be wrong. Germline lookup yields CDR1 SGHTA and CDR2 FQGNSA. CDR3 length: 11 residues. The CDR3 here is CASSLTYEQYF. For the CDR3, the DNA is TGTGCCAGCAGCTTAACCTACGAGCAGTACTTC.

V and J are TRBV4-3 and TRBJ2-7, with 9 bases aligning to TRBD1. This CDR3 spans 13 amino acids. Germline assignment: CDR1 LGHNA and CDR2 YSLEER. V lost 3 bases, J lost 6 bases, and 3 bases stayed unmatched. The CDR3 nucleotides are TGCGCCAGCAGCCAGCGGACAGGGGCCGAGCAGTACTTC. As protein: CASSQRTGAEQYF.

This chain connects TRBV7-8 to TRBJ2-1, with 13 bases fitting TRBD2. V gave up 4 bases and J gave up 8 bases; unmatched junction bases: 8. The CDR3 length is 16 residues. CDR1 SGHVS and CDR2 FQNEAQ come from the germline V gene. CDR3 coding DNA: TGTGCCAGCAGCTACACACTAGCGGGGGGGTCAGATGAGCAGTTCTTC. Its protein product is CASSYTLAGGSDEQFF.

The chain's CDR3 is CACRTSGSTYEQYF. As DNA, the CDR3 is TGTGCCTGCAGGACTAGCGGGAGTACGTACGAGCAGTACTTC. The chain is built from TRBV30 and TRBJ2-7, with TRBD2 identical over 13 bases. Germline V gene sequence: CDR1 GTSNPN, CDR2 SVGIG (reference sequence). This CDR3 is 14 amino acids long. The ends lost 6 bases at V and 4 bases at J; junction bases unmatched: 6. Variable domain in full (rest from reference TRBV30 and TRBJ2-7): SQTIHQWPATLVQPVGSPLSLECTVEGTSNPNLYWYRQAAGRGLQLLFYSVGIGQISSEVPQNLSASRPQDRQFILSSKKLLLSDSGFYLCACRTSGSTYEQYFGPGTRLTVT.